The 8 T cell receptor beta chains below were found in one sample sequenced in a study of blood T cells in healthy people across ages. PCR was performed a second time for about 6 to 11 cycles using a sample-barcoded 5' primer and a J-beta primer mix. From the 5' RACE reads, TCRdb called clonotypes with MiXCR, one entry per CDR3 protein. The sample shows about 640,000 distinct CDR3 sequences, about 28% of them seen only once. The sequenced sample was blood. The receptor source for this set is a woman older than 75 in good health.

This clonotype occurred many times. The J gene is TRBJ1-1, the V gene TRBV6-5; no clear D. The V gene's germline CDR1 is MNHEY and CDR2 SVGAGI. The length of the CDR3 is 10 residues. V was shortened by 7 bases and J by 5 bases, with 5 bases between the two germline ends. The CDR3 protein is CASIGTEAFF. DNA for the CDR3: TGTGCCAGCATCGGGACTGAAGCTTTCTTT.

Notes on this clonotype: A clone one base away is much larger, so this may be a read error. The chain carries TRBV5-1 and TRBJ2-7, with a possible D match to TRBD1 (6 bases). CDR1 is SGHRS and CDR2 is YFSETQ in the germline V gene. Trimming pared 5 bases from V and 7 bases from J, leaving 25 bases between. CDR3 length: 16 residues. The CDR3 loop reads CASSHRTALSYNEQYF. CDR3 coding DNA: TGCGCCAGCAGTCACCGGACAGCCCTCTCCTACAATGAGCAGTACTTC.

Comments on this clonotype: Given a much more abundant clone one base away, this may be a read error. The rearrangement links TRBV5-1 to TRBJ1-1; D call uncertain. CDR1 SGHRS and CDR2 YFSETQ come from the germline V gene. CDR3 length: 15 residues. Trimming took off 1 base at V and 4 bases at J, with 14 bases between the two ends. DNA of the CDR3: TGCGCCAGCAGCTTGTTTCGACAACCCAGCACTGAAGCTTTCTTT. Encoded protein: CASSLFRQPSTEAFF.

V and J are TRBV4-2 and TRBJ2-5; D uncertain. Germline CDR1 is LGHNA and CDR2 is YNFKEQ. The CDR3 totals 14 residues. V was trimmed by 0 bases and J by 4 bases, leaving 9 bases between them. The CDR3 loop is CASSQDDDVETQYF. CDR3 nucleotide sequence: TGTGCCAGCAGCCAAGATGATGATGTAGAGACCCAGTACTTC.

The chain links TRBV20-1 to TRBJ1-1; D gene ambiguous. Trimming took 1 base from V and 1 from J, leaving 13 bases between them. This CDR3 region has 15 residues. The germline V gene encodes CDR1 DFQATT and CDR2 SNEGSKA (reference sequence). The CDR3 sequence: CSARVRTPRNTEAFF. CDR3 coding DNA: TGCAGTGCTAGAGTCCGGACCCCAAGGAACACTGAAGCTTTCTTT.

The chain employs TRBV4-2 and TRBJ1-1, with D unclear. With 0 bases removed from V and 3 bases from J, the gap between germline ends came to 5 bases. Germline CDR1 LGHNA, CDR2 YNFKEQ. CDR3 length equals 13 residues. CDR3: CASSQEAHTEAFF. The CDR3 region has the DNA TGTGCCAGCAGCCAAGAGGCGCACACTGAAGCTTTCTTT.

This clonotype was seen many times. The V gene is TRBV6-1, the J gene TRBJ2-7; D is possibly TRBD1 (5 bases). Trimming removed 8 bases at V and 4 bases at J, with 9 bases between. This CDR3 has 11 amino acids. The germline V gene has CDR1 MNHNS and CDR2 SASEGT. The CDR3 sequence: CASVQDYEQYF. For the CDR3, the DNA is TGTGCCAGCGTACAGGATTACGAGCAGTACTTC.

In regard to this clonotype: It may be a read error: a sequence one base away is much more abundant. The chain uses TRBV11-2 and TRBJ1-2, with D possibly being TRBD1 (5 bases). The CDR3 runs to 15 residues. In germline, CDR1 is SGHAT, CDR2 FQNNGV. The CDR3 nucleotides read TGTGTCAGCAGCTTAGATCAAGTACGGGGGTACGGCTACACCTTC. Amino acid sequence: CVSSLDQVRGYGYTF.